This is a list of T cell receptor beta chains from one sample in a study of shared clonotypes between healthy human individuals. Data came from immunoSEQ multiplex PCR; TCRdb stores just in-frame clones and leaves some out. The table includes about 2,200,000 clones, about 92% detected once. The sequenced material came from naive CD8+ T cells from PBMCs. These receptors were collected from a man younger than 35 in good health. Some clones in this sample may be carry-over from other donors' samples. CDR3s include the opening cysteine and the closing phenylalanine or tryptophan. The D gene is left open where the match is weak. Part of the rows lack a size; the others show once, few, many or a class for expanded clones.

DNA	CDR3	V	size	J	D
TGTGCCGGATTCAACAATGAGCAGTTCTTC	CAGFNNEQFF	TRBV6-5	.	TRBJ2-1	.
TGTGCCACCAGAGCGGGGACAACTAATGAAAAACTGTTTTTT	CATRAGTTNEKLFF	TRBV15	.	TRBJ1-4	.
TGTGCCAGCAGTCAATTATGGGAGCCCGGGACTATGGGTGATACGCAGTATTTT	CASSQLWEPGTMGDTQYF	TRBV7-9	.	TRBJ2-3	TRBD2
TGCGCCAGCAGCTTAAGTAGGGGGCCGAACGAGCAGTACTTC	CASSLSRGPNEQYF	TRBV5-1	once	TRBJ2-7	TRBD1
TGTGCCAGCAGCTTAGATCCGTTCAGGGCGGAGGAAGATACGCAGTATTTT	CASSLDPFRAEEDTQYF	TRBV11-2	.	TRBJ2-3	.
TGTGCCAGCAGTTCCCTCGACTCATGGAATGAGCAGTTCTTC	CASSSLDSWNEQFF	TRBV27	.	TRBJ2-1	.
TGTGCCAGCAGCTTGGGACGGATGTACGAGCAGTACTTC	CASSLGRMYEQYF	TRBV7-9	.	TRBJ2-7	.
TGTGCCAGCAGCGTAATTGTAGCTAACACTGAAGCTTTCTTT	CASSVIVANTEAFF	TRBV9	.	TRBJ1-1	.
TGTGCCAGTAGTATGTGGGTACGGGAGACCCAGTACTTC	CASSMWVRETQYF	TRBV19	.	TRBJ2-5	.
TGCGCCAGCAGCCAAGTTCTAGCGGGACCCCATGAGCAGTTCTTC	CASSQVLAGPHEQFF	TRBV4-3	.	TRBJ2-1	TRBD2
TGTGCCAGCACTTCGTCAGGGTCGACACTGTATGGCTACACCTTC	CASTSSGSTLYGYTF	TRBV5-6	.	TRBJ1-2	.
TGCGCCAGCAGCTTGGCCACCGGGGGAAGATACAATGAGCAGTTCTTC	CASSLATGGRYNEQFF	TRBV5-1	.	TRBJ2-1	.
TGTGCCAGCGACCTCTATTGGACCCCAAGGGGTACTGAAGCTTTCTTT	CASDLYWTPRGTEAFF	TRBV27	.	TRBJ1-1	.
TGCAGCGTGGGCCCCGCGCCTGAAGCTTTCTTT	CSVGPAPEAFF	TRBV29-1	.	TRBJ1-1	.
TGTGCCATCAGTGAGGGGCAGGGGGGCTATGGCTACACCTTC	CAISEGQGGYGYTF	TRBV10-3	.	TRBJ1-2	TRBD1
TGTGCCAGCAGTTACGGGGGGCGCCCCTATGGCTACACCTTC	CASSYGGRPYGYTF	TRBV6-5	.	TRBJ1-2	.
TGTGCCAGCAGTTTTATTAGCAGCGCAGCCCTTCCCTATGGCTACACCTTC	CASSFISSAALPYGYTF	TRBV27	once	TRBJ1-2	.
TGCGCCAGCAGCTTGCTCGGGTTTAGCAATCAGCCCCAGCATTTT	CASSLLGFSNQPQHF	TRBV5-1	once	TRBJ1-5	.
TGTGCCAGTAGTATAGGGCAGACAGGAATCTACGAGCAGTACTTC	CASSIGQTGIYEQYF	TRBV19	.	TRBJ2-7	.
TGTGCCAGCAGCCAAGTATTTCGGGACGAGCAGTACTTC	CASSQVFRDEQYF	TRBV14	.	TRBJ2-7	.
TGTGCCAGCAGCCGCCCCATAGGGGACAGGTCGAACACCGGGGAGCTGTTTTTT	CASSRPIGDRSNTGELFF	TRBV7-6	once	TRBJ2-2	TRBD1
TGTGCCAGCAGCTTAGGGGGGGGCCCCACCGGGGAGCTGTTTTTT	CASSLGGGPTGELFF	TRBV11-2	.	TRBJ2-2	.
TGTGCCAGCAGCCATTCCTATTCGAACACCGGGGAGCTGTTTTTT	CASSHSYSNTGELFF	TRBV7-3	.	TRBJ2-2	.
TGTGCCAGCAGTCCCAGGGTACATCAGCCCCAGCATTTT	CASSPRVHQPQHF	TRBV27	.	TRBJ1-5	.
TGTGCCAGCTCACGACGACTAGCGGGGGAGAACACCGGGGAGCTGTTTTTT	CASSRRLAGENTGELFF	TRBV18	.	TRBJ2-2	TRBD2
TGTGCCAGCAGCCCCAGGAATCCCGGGACGGGCTATGGCTACACCTTC	CASSPRNPGTGYGYTF	TRBV27	.	TRBJ1-2	.
TGCGCCAGCAGCCAAGATCCGTCGCCAGGCAGTTGGGAGACAGATACGCAGTATTTT	CASSQDPSPGSWETDTQYF	TRBV4-3	.	TRBJ2-3	.
TGTGCCTGGCACAGTTTAGGACCTATCAGTAACTACGAGCAGTACTTC	CAWHSLGPISNYEQYF	TRBV30	.	TRBJ2-7	.
TGTGCCAGCAGCCAAGATCCAGGGGCGGTGGACACCATATATTTT	CASSQDPGAVDTIYF	TRBV4-2	.	TRBJ1-3	.
TGTGCCAGCAGCTCGGGGCTGGGTGTTAGCGGCTACACCTTC	CASSSGLGVSGYTF	TRBV5-6	.	TRBJ1-2	.
TGTGCCAGCAGTGAATGGGAAGGACCCACCTTCTCTGGAAACACCATATATTTT	CASSEWEGPTFSGNTIYF	TRBV25-1	.	TRBJ1-3	.
TGTGCCAGCAGCGTTGCCGGGACAGGTGACACTGAAGCTTTCTTT	CASSVAGTGDTEAFF	TRBV9	.	TRBJ1-1	TRBD1
TGTGCCAGCAGTTTATTCCCGGGTTGGGAGCCCCAGCATTTT	CASSLFPGWEPQHF	TRBV27	.	TRBJ1-5	.
TGTGCCATCAGTATCGGGACAGGGGGTATGGCCGGGGAGCTGTTTTTT	CAISIGTGGMAGELFF	TRBV10-3	.	TRBJ2-2	TRBD1
TGCGCCAGCAGCCCGAGATACCCCCATTCTAGCGGGCTTCTCAATGAGCAGTTCTTC	CASSPRYPHSSGLLNEQFF	TRBV4-1	.	TRBJ2-1	TRBD2
TGTGCCTGGAGTACAGGGACTCCAAACTATGGCTACACCTTC	CAWSTGTPNYGYTF	TRBV30	few	TRBJ1-2	.
TGTGCCAGCTCACCGACTAGATCGTCGACAGATACGCAGTATTTT	CASSPTRSSTDTQYF	TRBV18	.	TRBJ2-3	.
TGCGCCAGCAGCCCCCTTGCGGTCGGGGGCGGCTACACCTTC	CASSPLAVGGGYTF	TRBV4-1	.	TRBJ1-2	.
TGTGCCAGCAGCTTGGAAGGCAGGGTTTTTGGGGAGACCCAGTACTTC	CASSLEGRVFGETQYF	TRBV5-5	.	TRBJ2-5	.
TGTGCCAGCAGTTCCCCCCGCGGACAGGTGGCCAACGTCCTGACTTTC	CASSSPRGQVANVLTF	TRBV28	.	TRBJ2-6	TRBD1
TGTGCCAGCAGTTCTCTCCCTGCAACTAATGAAAAACTGTTTTTT	CASSSLPATNEKLFF	TRBV6-5	.	TRBJ1-4	.
TGTGCCAGCAGCGTCCGGGCCACGAACACTGAAGCTTTCTTT	CASSVRATNTEAFF	TRBV9	few	TRBJ1-1	.
TGTGCCAGCAGCTTGACAGGGATGGGTGAGCAGTTCTTC	CASSLTGMGEQFF	TRBV6-4	.	TRBJ2-1	TRBD1
TGTGCCAGCAGTAACTCTGGGGCCAACGTCCTGACTTTC	CASSNSGANVLTF	TRBV25-1	.	TRBJ2-6	.